The next 6 T cell receptor beta chains were all read from a single sample in a study of regulatory T cells in long-lasting Graves disease. Documented time point: persistent/refractory GD, antithyroid drugs over 5 years with positive TRAb. Researchers made the TCR library from RNA that was extracted from PBMCs. In building TCR beta libraries, iRepertoire HTBI primers were used together with Arm-PCR of CDR3 regions. TCRdb itself ran the multiplex PCR reads through MiXCR, one entry per CDR3 protein. The sample consists of approximately 400,000 distinct CDR3 sequences, roughly 20% of them appearing once. This specimen was peripheral blood mononuclear cells (PBMCs), taken when the disease was refractory, from a patient treated with antithyroid drugs. The receptors come from a female donor with Graves disease.

This clonotype was seen a few times. V gene TRBV15 combines with J gene TRBJ2-7; no clear D. CDR1 LNHNV and CDR2 YYDKDF come from the germline V gene (reference sequence). This CDR3 comprises 15 residues. Trimming removed 1 base from V and 3 bases from J, with 13 bases in between. Written as DNA, the CDR3 is TGTGCCACCAGCAGAGTGTTTTCTTTATACTACGAGCAGTACTTC. Translating gives CATSRVFSLYYEQYF.

This clonotype was seen at least ten times. The chain has TRBV29-1 and TRBJ2-5, with D tentatively TRBD1 (6 bases). CDR1 is SQVTM, CDR2 ANQGSEA, per germline. The CDR3 contains 16 residues. Trimming cost V 5 bases and J 0 bases, with 19 bases left between them. The CDR3 spells CSVRRDNREYQETQYF. CDR3 nucleotides: TGCAGCGTTAGAAGGGACAACAGGGAGTACCAAGAGACCCAGTACTTC.

This chain connects TRBV6-1 to TRBJ2-5; TRBD2 aligns across 10 bases. Germline assignment: CDR1 MNHNS and CDR2 SASEGT. V dropped 5 bases and J dropped 2; count of bases not matched to a gene: 8. The CDR3 contains 16 residues. CDR3 bases: TGTGCCAGCAGTCCGAGCGGGAGGGCCTGGCAAGAGACCCAGTACTTC. It encodes CASSPSGRAWQETQYF.

This clonotype was observed at least ten times. The chain links TRBV11-1 to TRBJ2-5; D is perhaps TRBD2 (6 bases). Deletions cut 6 bases from V and 5 bases from J, with 13 bases between. The germline gives CDR1 SGHAT, CDR2 FQDESV (reference sequence). The CDR3 is 13 amino acids. The CDR3 DNA reads as TGTGCCAGCAGTACGGGGGTGCGGGAGACCCAGTACTTC. This sequence encodes CASSTGVRETQYF. The variable domain in full, with the rest retrieved from reference TRBV11-1 and TRBJ2-5, is EAEVAQSPRYKITEKSQAVAFWCDPISGHATLYWYRQILGQGPELLVQFQDESVVDDSQLPKDRFSAERLKGVDSTLKIQPAELGDSAMYLCASSTGVRETQYFGPGTRLLVL.

The chain links TRBV7-9 to TRBJ1-6; D gene uncertain. The CDR3 has 12 residues. Trimming took off 3 bases at V and 10 bases at J, with 7 bases between the two ends. Germline CDR1 and CDR2: SEHNR and FQNEAQ (reference sequence). CDR3 nucleotides: TGTGCCAGCAGCTTTCTCGAGTCACCCCTCCACTTT. It specifies CASSFLESPLHF.

This clonotype was picked up a small number of times. The chain is built from TRBV29-1 and TRBJ2-1; weak D call: TRBD2 (6 bases). The CDR3 runs to 15 residues. Looked up from germline, CDR1 is SQVTM and CDR2 is ANQGSEA. The V end was cut by 1 base, the J end by 3 bases, with 13 bases between. The CDR3 loop is CSVEVGGAGYNEQFF. In DNA form, the CDR3 reads TGCAGCGTTGAAGTGGGAGGCGCTGGCTACAATGAGCAGTTCTTC.